This TCR beta chain derives from a study of shared clonotypes between healthy human individuals. Overall study results and limits: Sequencing depth was expected to affect clonotype sharing among donors.

Clones were sequenced by immunoSEQ multiplex PCR, and TCRdb holds only the in-frame ones, with some missing. The sample lists about 2 million clones; roughly 94% were seen once. This clone has a single count. What it binds is not known. Germline V lookup: CDR1 MGHRA, CDR2 YSYEKL. Trimming stripped 5 bases from V and 3 bases from J, with 20 bases between. This CDR3 has 17 residues. Naive CD8 cells lacked CD45RO and underwent positive selection for CCR7, leaving out terminally differentiated effector memory CD45RA+ cells. This rearrangement joins TRBV4-1 to TRBJ1-5; D not certain. Sequenced input: naive CD8+ T cells sorted from blood. The receptor's source is a man in his late teens or twenties in good health. CDR3: CASSIRDQQGPNQPQHF. Here the CDR3 DNA reads TGCGCCAGCAGCATCCGAGACCAACAAGGTCCCAATCAGCCCCAGCATTTT.